What follows are 27 T cell receptor beta chains derived from one specimen sequenced in a study of T-cell memory formation after mild COVID-19. TCRdb reanalysed the 5' RACE reads using MiXCR and keeps one entry per CDR3 protein. In the table there are approximately 340,000 distinct CDR3 sequences, around 13% of which are singletons. The sequencing sample was made of PBMCs or a T cell subset sorted from them (not recorded which). The receptors here all came from a man younger than 35 who had mild COVID-19 (a few samples of this study predate the infection). Cell type and time point are not known.

This clonotype came up many times. V usage is TRBV7-2 and J usage is TRBJ2-5, with 7 positions matching TRBD2. Germline V gives CDR1 SGHTA, CDR2 FQGNSA. Trimming took 5 bases from V and 0 from J; bases not matched to a gene: 9. The CDR3 loop spans 16 amino acids. The CDR3 sequence is CASSPGLVPYQETQYF. The CDR3 nucleotides are TGTGCCAGCAGCCCCGGACTAGTACCGTACCAAGAGACCCAGTACTTC.

The chain uses TRBV12-3 or TRBV12-4 and TRBJ2-1, with D possibly matching TRBD2 (5 bases). This CDR3 is 17 amino acids long. With 2 bases removed from V and 0 bases from J, the gap between germline ends came to 14 bases. CDR3 in DNA: TGTGCCAGCAGTTTACTACGTACGGGGAGCTCCTACAATGAGCAGTTCTTC. Translated, it gives CASSLLRTGSSYNEQFF.

This rearrangement joins TRBV7-2 to TRBJ1-1; unclear D gene. CDR1 is SGHTA, CDR2 FQGNSA, per germline. This CDR3 spans 13 amino acids. Trimming took 4 bases from V and 1 from J, leaving 7 bases between them. The CDR3 protein is CASSSHTNTEAFF. CDR3 nucleotides: TGTGCCAGCAGCTCACATACGAACACTGAAGCTTTCTTT.

The genes are TRBV7-8 and TRBJ1-1, with TRBD1 as a possible D gene (5 bases). The V gene's germline CDR1 is SGHVS and CDR2 FQNEAQ. V lost 5 bases to trimming and J lost 6 bases, with 19 bases between them. CDR3 size: 15 residues. The CDR3 region is CASSIRPGEGAEAFF. DNA of the CDR3: TGTGCCAGCAGCATACGGCCCGGTGAAGGGGCTGAAGCTTTCTTT. The full variable domain, completed using reference TRBV7-8 and TRBJ1-1, is GAGVSQSPRYKVAKRGQDVALRCDPISGHVSLFWYQQALGQGPEFLTYFQNEAQLDKSGLPSDRFFAERPEGSVSTLKIQRTQQEDSAVYLCASSIRPGEGAEAFFGQGTRLTVV.

The chain recombines TRBV6-1 with TRBJ2-4; D is unresolved. CDR3 length equals 15 residues. The V end was cut by 3 bases, the J end by 0 bases, with 9 bases between. Germline V lookup: CDR1 MNHNS, CDR2 SASEGT. The CDR3 here is CASSDRRLAKNIQYF. DNA for the CDR3: TGTGCCAGCAGTGACCGGAGATTAGCCAAAAACATTCAGTACTTC.

This chain links TRBV29-1 with TRBJ2-3, with 15 bases that match TRBD2. Germline V gives CDR1 SQVTM, CDR2 ANQGSEA. V lost 7 bases and J lost 7; bases outside the gene matches: 3. The CDR3 is made up of 13 amino acids. CDR3 protein: CSAGLAGGNTQYF. CDR3 coding DNA: TGCAGCGCGGGACTAGCGGGGGGCAATACGCAGTATTTT.

The V call is TRBV5-1, the J call TRBJ1-2; possibly TRBD1 for D (5 bases). V lost 7 bases to trimming and J lost 4 bases, with 17 bases between them. CDR1 and CDR2 (germline): SGHRS, YFSETQ. The CDR3 has 14 residues. The CDR3 loop is CASRHGQEPYGYTF. The CDR3 region has the DNA TGCGCCAGCCGCCACGGACAAGAACCCTATGGCTACACCTTC.

Many counts were recorded for this clonotype. The CDR3 nucleotides are TGTGCCAGCAGTTTGAGGTTAGAGGGGCCCCCCTACAATGAGCAGTTCTTC. This codes for CASSLRLEGPPYNEQFF. The V call is TRBV12-3 or TRBV12-4, the J call TRBJ2-1; possibly TRBD1 or TRBD2 for D (5 bases each). Between the trimmed V and J ends, which lost 3 bases and 2 bases, there was a span of 17 bases. There are 17 residues in the CDR3.

The sample holds a few counts of this clonotype. The chain carries TRBV5-1 and TRBJ2-2; 13 bases are shared with TRBD2. J gave up 4 bases and V 4 bases, and 13 bases lay outside the gene matches. The CDR3 is 19 amino acids. Germline V gene sequence: CDR1 SGHRS, CDR2 YFSETQ. The CDR3 protein is CASSQMTSGGIKFTGELFF. The CDR3 bases are TGCGCCAGCAGCCAAATGACTAGCGGGGGGATAAAGTTCACCGGGGAGCTGTTTTTT. Filled out from reference TRBV5-1 and TRBJ2-2, the complete variable domain reads KAGVTQTPRYLIKTRGQQVTLSCSPISGHRSVSWYQQTPGQGLQFLFEYFSETQRNKGNFPGRFSGRQFSNSRSEMNVSTLELGDSALYLCASSQMTSGGIKFTGELFFGEGSRLTVL.

Here the CDR3 reads CASGQVPRQLTDTQYF. The CDR3 DNA reads TGTGCCAGCGGCCAAGTCCCCCGACAGCTCACAGATACGCAGTATTTT. The chain is built from TRBV25-1 and TRBJ2-3; D is possibly TRBD1 (5 bases). This CDR3 has 16 amino acids. The ends were cut back, 8 bases at V and 2 bases at J, with 20 bases in the middle. Germline assignment: CDR1 MGHDK and CDR2 SYGVNS. Full variable domain (remainder filled in from reference TRBV25-1 and TRBJ2-3): EADIYQTPRYLVIGTGKKITLECSQTMGHDKMYWYQQDPGMELHLIHYSYGVNSTEKGDLSSESTVSRIRTEHFPLTLESARPSHTSQYLCASGQVPRQLTDTQYFGPGTRLTVL.

This clonotype was seen a handful of times. The V call is TRBV5-1, the J call TRBJ2-1, with D maybe TRBD2 (5 bases). The CDR3 is made up of 12 amino acids. V lost 0 bases, J lost 9 bases, and 7 bases lay in between. Per germline, CDR1 SGHRS and CDR2 YFSETQ. CDR3 amino acids: CASSLVGSEQFF. CDR3 nucleotides: TGCGCCAGCAGCTTGGTAGGGAGTGAGCAGTTCTTC.

This rearrangement joins TRBV20-1 to TRBJ2-7, with 9 bases fitting TRBD1. With V trimmed by 2 bases and J by 7 bases, 9 bases remained unmatched. The CDR3 has 14 residues. Germline CDR1 reads DFQATT; CDR2 reads SNEGSKA (reference sequence). The CDR3 nucleotides are TGCAGTGCTAGAAAGACAGGGGGGTTTGAAGAGCAGTACTTC. Amino acid sequence: CSARKTGGFEEQYF.

This clonotype was observed a few times. V and J are TRBV27 and TRBJ2-3; 10 bases map to TRBD2. Germline-derived CDR1 and CDR2 are MNHEY and SMNVEV (reference sequence). This CDR3 spans 15 amino acids. The junction had 7 bases not matched to a gene; V was cut back by 3 bases and J by 7 bases. In DNA, the CDR3 is TGTGCCAGCAGTTTCCAAGCGGGGGGGTATTATACGCAGTATTTT. Protein product: CASSFQAGGYYTQYF.

CDR3 residues: CASSPTPYEQYF. The CDR3 nucleotides are TGTGCCAGCAGCCCCACTCCCTACGAGCAGTACTTC. The genes are TRBV7-9 and TRBJ2-7, with D unresolved. Germline loops: CDR1 SEHNR, CDR2 FQNEAQ (reference sequence). The CDR3 is made up of 12 amino acids. V lost 5 bases and J 2 bases, leaving 7 bases between the germline ends.

The genes are TRBV19 and TRBJ1-5, with a weak D call TRBD1 (5 bases). Germline values: CDR1 LNHDA, CDR2 SQIVND (reference sequence). The CDR3 consists of 14 residues. Trimming took 3 bases from V and 6 from J, leaving 12 bases between them. The CDR3 loop is CASSIPYGGQPQHF. The DNA for the CDR3 is TGTGCCAGTAGTATTCCTTACGGGGGTCAGCCCCAGCATTTT.

This clonotype has only a few counts. CDR3 sequence reads: CASSSPGQVNEKLFF. The CDR3 DNA sequence: TGTGCCAGCAGCTCGCCGGGACAGGTTAATGAAAAACTGTTTTTT. This chain links TRBV7-9 with TRBJ1-4; 8 bases are a match to TRBD1. This CDR3 region has 15 residues. V was clipped by 4 bases and J by 4 bases; unmatched bases: 5. The germline V gene has CDR1 SEHNR and CDR2 FQNEAQ (reference sequence).

The chain has TRBV7-2 and TRBJ1-4, with D perhaps matching TRBD1 (5 bases). The CDR3 is 15 residues long. Germline V gene lookup returns CDR1 SGHTA and CDR2 FQGNSA. V lost 5 bases, J lost 4 bases, and 14 bases lay in between. The CDR3 spells CASSPGAGNNEKLFF. The CDR3, as DNA: TGTGCCAGCAGCCCCGGGGCAGGGAATAATGAAAAACTGTTTTTT.

This sequence joins TRBV15 and TRBJ1-2; D is uncertain. V dropped 5 bases and J dropped 4 bases, with 17 bases sitting between them. The CDR3 covers 15 residues. Germline CDR1 is LNHNV and CDR2 is YYDKDF (reference sequence). The CDR3 loop is CATSPVRQYFYGYTF. The CDR3 bases are TGTGCCACCAGCCCCGTTAGGCAGTATTTCTATGGCTACACCTTC.

This clonotype was seen repeatedly, ten times or more. This chain uses TRBV29-1 with TRBJ1-1, with D unresolved. Germline V gene sequence: CDR1 SQVTM, CDR2 ANQGSEA. There are 11 residues in the CDR3. Trimming took 2 bases from V and 1 from J, leaving 2 bases between them. The CDR3 is CSVERNTEAFF. CDR3 DNA: TGCAGCGTTGAAAGGAACACTGAAGCTTTCTTT.

V gene TRBV6-5 combines with J gene TRBJ1-1; D not certain. V lost 1 base and J 1 base, leaving 10 bases between the germline ends. CDR1 is MNHEY, CDR2 SVGAGI, per germline. The CDR3 sequence is 15 residues long. Here the CDR3 reads CASSYFTGRNTEAFF. The CDR3 DNA sequence: TGTGCCAGCAGTTACTTTACGGGCAGGAACACTGAAGCTTTCTTT.

V is TRBV24-1 and J is TRBJ2-3; D uncertain. Germline CDR1 KGHDR, CDR2 SFDVKD. This CDR3 region has 14 residues. V lost 4 bases and J 4 bases, leaving 11 bases between the germline ends. The CDR3 sequence is CATSDSGTADTQYF. The CDR3 DNA follows: TGTGCCACCAGTGACTCAGGCACCGCAGATACGCAGTATTTT.

The J gene is TRBJ2-2, the V gene TRBV4-3; 7 bases align to TRBD1. The CDR3 is 16 residues long. V trimming: 4 bases; J trimming: 0 bases; junction bases outside the gene matches: 5. CDR1 is LGHNA, CDR2 YSLEER, per germline. The CDR3 protein is CASSRLQGANTGELFF. As DNA, the CDR3 is TGCGCCAGCAGCCGCTTGCAGGGGGCGAACACCGGGGAGCTGTTTTTT.

This chain joins TRBV6-7 and TRBJ2-7; D is undetermined. TRBV6-7 is assigned to the ORF class and has an uncertain function. The CDR3 loop spans 14 amino acids. V was clipped by 2 bases and J by 2 bases, with 10 bases between them. The CDR3 spells CASSYAGSPYEQYV. The CDR3 nucleotides are TGTGCCAGCAGTTACGCAGGTTCCCCCTACGAGCAGTACGTC.

The V and J genes are TRBV7-9 and TRBJ1-2, with D tentatively TRBD1 (6 bases). This CDR3 spans 13 amino acids. Germline V gene sequence: CDR1 SEHNR, CDR2 FQNEAQ (reference sequence). Trimming pared 4 bases from V and 5 bases from J, leaving 11 bases between. In DNA, the CDR3 is TGTGCCAGCAGCTCACCGGACAGATATGGCTACACCTTC. It translates to CASSSPDRYGYTF.

V gene TRBV4-1 combines with J gene TRBJ2-3, with a tentative D call TRBD2 (6 bases). The CDR3 runs to 15 residues. The V gene lost 0 bases and the J gene lost 8 bases, with 15 bases spanning the gap. Germline CDR1 MGHRA, CDR2 YSYEKL. CDR3 protein: CASSQDEAGSGTQYF. For the CDR3, the DNA is TGCGCCAGCAGCCAAGATGAGGCGGGGTCAGGTACGCAGTATTTT.

CDR3 sequence reads: CASSSMGTGEQYV. CDR3 bases: TGTGCCAGCAGTTCCATGGGGACGGGAGAGCAGTACGTC. The V gene is TRBV12-3 or TRBV12-4, the J gene TRBJ2-7; D possibly uses TRBD1 or TRBD2 (5 bases each). V gave up 4 bases and J gave up 7 bases, with 14 bases separating them. This CDR3 is built from 13 residues.

This clonotype was found a few times. The chain carries TRBV7-6 and TRBJ2-7; D is ambiguous. In germline, CDR1 is SGHVS, CDR2 FNYEAQ. The CDR3 is 11 residues long. The V gene lost 9 bases and the J gene lost 2 bases, with 8 bases spanning the gap. The CDR3 nucleotides read TGTGCCAGTGTCAGAGCCTACGAGCAGTACTTC. Translation gives CASVRAYEQYF.